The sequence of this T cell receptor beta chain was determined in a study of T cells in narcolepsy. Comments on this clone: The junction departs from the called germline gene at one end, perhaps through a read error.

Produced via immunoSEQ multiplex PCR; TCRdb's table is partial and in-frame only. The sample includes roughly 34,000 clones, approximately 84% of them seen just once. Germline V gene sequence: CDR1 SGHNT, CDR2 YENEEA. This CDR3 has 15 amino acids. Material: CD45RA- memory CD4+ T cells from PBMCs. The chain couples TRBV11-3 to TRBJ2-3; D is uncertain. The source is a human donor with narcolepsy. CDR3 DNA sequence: TGCGCCAGCAGCCAAGATCCGTCTAGTGACCATACGCAGTATTTT. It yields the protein CASSQDPSSDHTQYF.